The 9 T cell receptor beta chains presented below share a single source sample, sequenced in a study of molecular identifiers for immune sequencing clone quantification. TCRdb passed the PCR reads through MiXCR, listing each CDR3 protein once. The sample yields roughly 90,000 distinct CDR3 sequences, 15% to 20% seen once. The specimen sequenced was naive CD8+ T cells from blood, with Jurkat cell RNA spiked in. Noted subset: FACS-sorted CD8+CD4-CCR7+CD45RA+ naive T cells. All receptors derive from a human donor in good health. Some libraries in this study had Jurkat cell RNA spiked in.

Ten or more counts support this clonotype. V and J are TRBV6-5 and TRBJ2-7; D is unresolved. Germline lookup yields CDR1 MNHEY and CDR2 SVGAGI. The CDR3 contains 14 residues. Trimming stripped 0 bases from V and 3 bases from J, with 9 bases between. The CDR3 nucleotides are TGTGCCAGCAGTTACTCGACGGGCGGCTACGAGCAGTACTTC. This sequence encodes CASSYSTGGYEQYF.

In its sample, this clonotype was seen many times. The gene calls are TRBV27 and TRBJ1-2; D possibly corresponds to TRBD1 (6 bases). V lost 1 base to trimming and J lost 4 bases, with 13 bases between them. The length of the CDR3 is 15 residues. The germline V gene encodes CDR1 MNHEY and CDR2 SMNVEV (reference sequence). In DNA form, the CDR3 reads TGTGCCAGCAGTTTATGGGCAGGGGATGCCTATGGCTACACCTTC. Its translation is CASSLWAGDAYGYTF.

Regarding this clonotype: This may be a read error: a much more frequent sequence differs by one nucleotide. The chain links TRBV12-3 or TRBV12-4 to TRBJ2-7; D remains unclear. V lost 8 bases to trimming and J lost 5 bases, with 13 bases between them. CDR3 length equals 12 residues. The CDR3: CASGFGRHEQYF. The DNA of the CDR3 is TGTGCCAGCGGCTTCGGACGCCACGAGCAGTACTTC.

This clonotype was counted many times. The chain combines TRBV10-3 with TRBJ2-1; 7 bases match TRBD1. J gave up 4 bases and V 5 bases, and 8 bases lay outside the gene matches. The germline gives CDR1 ENHRY, CDR2 SYGVKD. The CDR3 has 15 residues. The CDR3 sequence is CAISPRQGVYNEQFF. The CDR3, as DNA: TGTGCCATCAGTCCCCGACAGGGTGTGTACAATGAGCAGTTCTTC.

This clonotype was observed many times. The genes are TRBV5-6 and TRBJ1-1; D remains unclear. The V gene's germline CDR1 is SGHDT and CDR2 YYEEEE. The CDR3 spans 12 residues. V was clipped by 4 bases and J by 6 bases, with 10 bases between them. CDR3 in DNA: TGTGCCAGCAGCCCGGGAGTGGCTGAAGCTTTCTTT. Translation gives CASSPGVAEAFF.

This clonotype was seen at least ten times. The chain couples TRBV27 to TRBJ2-7; no clear D gene. V lost 2 bases and J 2 bases, leaving 10 bases between the germline ends. The CDR3 contains 14 residues. Germline V gene data show CDR1 as MNHEY and CDR2 as SMNVEV (reference sequence). The CDR3, as DNA: TGTGCCAGCAGTTTACGCGCCCTTGCCTACGAGCAGTACTTC. Translation gives CASSLRALAYEQYF.

This clonotype has ten or more counts. The chain joins TRBV19 to TRBJ2-1; TRBD1 matches 7 bases. Looked up from germline, CDR1 is LNHDA and CDR2 is SQIVND (reference sequence). V lost 10 bases to trimming and J lost 9 bases; unmatched junction nucleotides: 9. CDR3 size: 12 residues. In DNA, the CDR3 is TGTGCCACACGACAGGGCGGTGGTGAGCAGTTCTTC. Its protein is CATRQGGGEQFF.

Comment on this clonotype: It may be a read error: a sequence one base away is much more abundant. The chain combines TRBV5-1 with TRBJ2-1; 7 nucleotides line up with TRBD2. Germline V gene data show CDR1 as SGHRS and CDR2 as YFSETQ. The CDR3 length is 14 residues. CDR3 in DNA: TGCGCCAGCAGCTTTCTACTAGCGAGCAATGAGCAGTCCTTC. This gives the protein CASSFLLASNEQSF.

The sample holds many counts of this clonotype. The chain uses TRBV29-1 and TRBJ1-1; D not certain. Germline CDR1 reads SQVTM; CDR2 reads ANQGSEA. The CDR3 is 12 residues long. Trimming shortened V by 7 bases and J by 0 bases, and 9 bases separated the two germline ends. The CDR3 protein is CSGDGLNTEAFF. The CDR3 DNA reads as TGCAGCGGTGACGGGTTGAACACTGAAGCTTTCTTT.